The sequence of this TCR beta chain was determined in a study of naive and memory T cell subsets listed by TCRdb under 2017. Broadly, across the study: An open-source, UMI-based TCR alpha and beta sequencing pipeline was applied to sorted naive and memory peripheral blood T cell subsets. IgG serology results and the functional CMV T cell responses were in complete agreement. RNA was DNase-treated and reverse transcribed with TCR constant-region primers, mostly using SuperScript III. What the research found in general, with its limitations: A few larger clonotypes were found in naive repertoires, especially CD8, and these larger clonotypes were possibly memory cells re-expressing CD45RA. The abundance of TCRs followed a power law with an exponent that differed between naive and memory subsets yet stayed consistent across the three individuals. In both CD4 and CD8 cells, a rise in Gini index and a fall in Shannon and inverse Simpson diversity were observed from naive through CM, EM and EMRA. No ground truth was available to validate the repertoire findings for the naive and memory subsets. RNA-based TCR counts may be influenced by expression changes linked to T cell activation and differentiation. A clonotype was defined as a single alpha or beta chain sequence rather than as a paired alpha/beta receptor. Following error correction, more than 85% of naive TCR sequences occurred only once, which made naive abundance distributions much steeper than those of memory subsets.

CDR1 is given as DFQATT and CDR2 as SNEGSKA, both from the germline V gene (reference sequence). V and J are trimmed by 4 bases and 1 base, and the gene matches miss 4 bases of the junction. Including cysteine and phenylalanine, the CDR3 has 13 amino acids. Of the read, only the CDR3 DNA is kept; its 39 bases are in frame from base 1. From the second PCR step on, the TCR alpha and beta chain libraries were amplified in separate reactions. To determine each donor's CMV status, fresh PBMCs were stimulated overnight with CMV viral lysate, and IFNgamma production from CD4+ T cells was then assessed. Miltenyi beads were used first to positively select CD4 T cells, and CD8 T cells were then positively selected from the CD4-negative fraction. Cells were stained for CD3, CD4, CD8, CD45RA, CD27 and a live/dead dye and were sorted on a BD Aria II into four subsets based on CD45RA and CD27. Blood was obtained from a few healthy volunteers, and the blood from each volunteer was fractionated into CD4 and CD8 T cells and subsequently into four differentiation subsets. Approximately 0.13 L of peripheral blood was drawn per donor, and PBMC were isolated by Ficoll-Paque PLUS density-gradient centrifugation. Sorted cells were lysed in RLT buffer, after which RNA was extracted using a Qiagen RNeasy kit and stored at -80 degrees C.

Library prep was done by UMI-ligation and nested PCR. To cover both TRBC1 and TRBC2, the beta constant-region primer consisted of an equimolar mix of two oligonucleotides. Four rounds of PCR, combining the SP2 primer with nested alpha and beta constant-region primers, were used to amplify the ligated cDNA. A single-stranded oligonucleotide bearing the SP2 primer plus a 12-nucleotide UMI was ligated onto the 3' end of the cDNA by T4 RNA ligase 1. Incubation of the ligation reaction was carried out at 16 degrees C for about 19-25 hours. To avoid over-amplification, PCR2 was usually performed as a SYBR Green qPCR and halted once a predetermined threshold was reached. Every purification after the first one was done using Agencourt AMPure XP magnetic beads. Library quantification was done by Qubit, followed by a TapeStation check on which the main peak was expected at around 650 bp. Pooled libraries were sequenced on an Illumina MiSeq using v2 2x251 paired-end kits, and typically roughly 1-2.1 million reads were obtained per sample. Each sample library was pooled at approximately 3.6 nM, and roughly 4.5-7% PhiX was included to improve cluster recognition. The authors processed their data as follows. V and J genes were assigned to Demultiplexor-processed FASTQ reads by Decombinator through tag matching, with a single base-pair mismatch being allowed. Collapsinator relied on UMIs to fix sequencing errors as well as frequency errors caused by PCR heterogeneity. CDR3Translator translated TCRs and extracted CDR3s from the conserved cysteine to the FGXG phenylalanine, flagging non-productive sequences. Gini, Shannon entropy and inverse Simpson indices were calculated on repertoires that had been subsampled to equal numbers of UMI-defined TCRs. Clonotype abundance distributions were fitted to a power law by maximum likelihood within the linear range. On one naive CD8 sample, the pipeline and MIGEC gave similar UMI counts, unique TCR numbers and clonal distributions. In one analysis, naive TCRs that were also found in any memory subset of the same donor were excluded from the naive repertoire. Repertoires were searched for around 7,000 CMV-associated CDR3 sequences compiled from VDJdb and a published dataset. Through fastp at Q25 and MiXCR, TCRdb rebuilt clones from the public reads, retaining in-frame beta chains. Each entry merges the rows of one CDR3 protein and shows their most common DNA and genes. What appears here as the V and J calls and clone size reflects TCRdb's work, not the paper's. This sample holds under 150,000 distinct CDR3 sequences; 15% to 20% were observed only once. About 0.57% of the sample is taken by the ten largest.

For this clonotype: What this receptor recognizes is not known. No base quality information exists; no much larger clone differs at one position.

This chain joins TRBV20-1 to TRBJ2-7, and 7 junction bases match TRBD1. Sequencing used naive CD8+ T cells from blood. The cell subset or site label here, explained by the study, means: naive T cells, CD45RA high CD27+. The source is a human donor in good health. The nucleotide sequence is TGCAGTGCTACCGGGACAGATTCCTACGAGCAGTACTTC. This translates into CSATGTDSYEQYF.